A single sample is the source of the 26 T cell receptor beta chains below, sequenced in a study of radiotherapy plus CTLA-4 blockade in lung cancer. Assay used: immunoSEQ multiplex PCR; TCRdb lists only in-frame clones, some missing. This sample carries about 95,000 clones, about 81% of them seen once, and the ten largest clones take 3% to 3.5%. Here the sequenced sample was peripheral blood, taken from a patient treated with radiotherapy plus ipilimumab. The source of these receptors is a human donor with non-small cell lung cancer who had a partial response to radiotherapy plus ipilimumab.

V gene TRBV2 combines with J gene TRBJ2-7; TRBD1 matches 8 bases. Unmatched junction bases numbered 7, after V lost 3 bases and J lost 6 bases. CDR1 is SNHLY, CDR2 FYNNEI, per germline. The CDR3 is 14 amino acids. DNA for the CDR3: TGTGCCAGCAGTGATAGGACAGGGTTTAGCGAGCAGTACTTC. It is translated as CASSDRTGFSEQYF.

The genes are TRBV6-5 and TRBJ2-1, with a possible D match to TRBD2 (5 bases). This CDR3 comprises 15 residues. CDR1 and CDR2 (germline): MNHEY, SVGAGI. V lost 6 bases and J lost 3, with 15 bases in between. CDR3 DNA sequence: TGTGCCAGCAGCATAAGCGGTACACTCTACAATGAGCAGTTCTTC. This codes for CASSISGTLYNEQFF.

The gene calls are TRBV10-1 and TRBJ2-3; 7 nucleotides match TRBD2. After removal of 2 bases from V and 0 bases from J, the junction contained 2 bases not matched to a gene. The CDR3 spans 15 residues. Per the germline V gene, CDR1 is WNHNN and CDR2 is SYGVQD (reference sequence). The chain's CDR3 is CASSELADSTDTQYF. The DNA for the CDR3 is TGCGCCAGCAGTGAGCTAGCGGATAGCACAGATACGCAGTATTTT.

V usage is TRBV11-1 and J usage is TRBJ2-4; the D gene is possibly TRBD2 (6 bases). V was clipped by 5 bases and J by 8 bases, with 19 bases between them. The CDR3 is made up of 15 amino acids. Per germline, CDR1 SGHAT and CDR2 FQDESV (reference sequence). CDR3 in amino acids: CASSKGSPSGDIQYF. The DNA of the CDR3 is TGTGCCAGCAGCAAGGGAAGCCCTTCGGGGGACATTCAGTACTTC.

This chain links TRBV7-3 with TRBJ2-5; TRBD1 matches 9 bases. V shed 3 bases, J shed 5 bases, and the junction held 1 base outside the gene matches. Germline values: CDR1 SGHTA, CDR2 FQGTGA. The CDR3 spans 13 residues. CDR3 coding DNA: TGTGCCAGCAGCTTGGGGACAGGGGAGACCCAGTACTTC. Encoded protein: CASSLGTGETQYF.

This rearrangement joins TRBV6-5 to TRBJ1-1; tentatively, D is TRBD1 (6 bases). V shed 2 bases and J shed 10 bases, with 14 bases lying between them. CDR1 is MNHEY, CDR2 SVGAGI, per germline. CDR3 size: 13 residues. The CDR3 coding sequence is TGTGCCAGCAGTTACACGACAGGAGGAATAGCTTTCTTT. This codes for CASSYTTGGIAFF.

V is TRBV7-3 and J is TRBJ2-1; the match to TRBD2 covers 9 bases. V lost 4 bases and J lost 8; bases outside the gene matches: 6. The CDR3 length is 14 residues. CDR1 and CDR2 (germline): SGHTA, FQGTGA. CDR3 DNA sequence: TGTGCCAGCAGCTATAGCGGGAGTGGCGATGAGCAGTTCTTC. Protein sequence: CASSYSGSGDEQFF.

This clone was counted a single time. The chain couples TRBV6-5 to TRBJ1-1; D gene unclear. Trimming pared 6 bases from V and 6 bases from J, leaving 8 bases between. This CDR3 has 11 amino acids. The V gene's germline CDR1 is MNHEY and CDR2 SVGAGI. The CDR3 region has the DNA TGTGCCAGCAGAGGGAGTGCTGAAGCTTTCTTT. Protein product: CASRGSAEAFF.

The chain has TRBV2 and TRBJ1-4; D possibly corresponds to TRBD1 (6 bases). V was clipped by 5 bases and J by 0 bases, with 13 bases between them. The CDR3 covers 16 residues. Germline CDR1 SNHLY, CDR2 FYNNEI. Here the CDR3 reads CASSSQGSATNEKLFF. CDR3 coding DNA: TGTGCCAGCAGTTCACAGGGCTCTGCAACTAATGAAAAACTGTTTTTT.

The chain combines TRBV18 with TRBJ2-5; TRBD1 agrees at 7 bases. The germline gives CDR1 KGHSH, CDR2 LQKENI. The CDR3 totals 14 residues. The V gene end was trimmed by 4 bases and the J gene end by 2 bases; junction bases not matched to a gene: 4. The chain's CDR3 is CASSLGQEQETQYF. In DNA form, the CDR3 reads TGTGCCAGCTCACTAGGACAGGAGCAAGAGACCCAGTACTTC.

This chain uses TRBV20-1 with TRBJ1-1; a weak D match, TRBD1 (6 bases). Trimming shortened V by 2 bases and J by 10 bases, and 8 bases separated the two germline ends. The CDR3 loop spans 10 amino acids. CDR1 DFQATT and CDR2 SNEGSKA come from the germline V gene (reference sequence). The CDR3 spells CSARWGPAFF. CDR3 DNA: TGCAGTGCTAGATGGGGGCCAGCTTTCTTT.

This rearrangement joins TRBV19 to TRBJ2-1, with TRBD2 matching over 10 bases. V trimming: 5 bases; J trimming: 2 bases; junction bases outside the gene matches: 9. Germline assignment: CDR1 LNHDA and CDR2 SQIVND (reference sequence). CDR3 length equals 17 residues. The CDR3 sequence is CASSAALLAGTYNEQFF. The DNA for the CDR3 is TGTGCCAGTAGTGCAGCCTTACTAGCGGGGACCTACAATGAGCAGTTCTTC. Full variable domain (rest looked up from reference TRBV19 and TRBJ2-1): DGGITQSPKYLFRKEGQNVTLSCEQNLNHDAMYWYRQDPGQGLRLIYYSQIVNDFQKGDIAEGYSVSREKKESFPLTVTSAQKNPTAFYLCASSAALLAGTYNEQFFGPGTRLTVL.

This sequence joins TRBV19 and TRBJ1-3; weak D call: TRBD1 (6 bases). CDR3 length equals 16 residues. Germline lookup yields CDR1 LNHDA and CDR2 SQIVND (reference sequence). V gave up 5 bases and J gave up 3 bases, with 17 bases separating them. Written as DNA, the CDR3 is TGTGCCAGTAGTCCTCTCGAGGGGGTTTTTGGAAACACCATATATTTT. Translation: CASSPLEGVFGNTIYF.

This sequence joins TRBV2 and TRBJ2-2, with D maybe TRBD1 (5 bases). With 8 bases removed from V and 0 bases from J, the gap between germline ends came to 13 bases. The CDR3 totals 15 residues. CDR1 is SNHLY, CDR2 FYNNEI, per germline. In DNA, the CDR3 is TGTGCCAGCGGCCGAGACAGAACGAACACCGGGGAGCTGTTTTTT. As protein: CASGRDRTNTGELFF. The full variable domain, its missing parts supplied by reference TRBV2 and TRBJ2-2, is EPEVTQTPSHQVTQMGQEVILRCVPISNHLYFYWYRQILGQKVEFLVSFYNNEISEKSEIFDDQFSVERPDGSNFTLKIRSTKLEDSAMYFCASGRDRTNTGELFFGEGSRLTVL.

The chain links TRBV19 to TRBJ2-7; TRBD2 matches 7 bases. Trimming at V came to 3 bases and at J to 2 bases, leaving 4 bases not matched to a gene. Germline assignment: CDR1 LNHDA and CDR2 SQIVND (reference sequence). CDR3 size: 14 residues. The CDR3 region is CASSIGAGTYEQYF. CDR3 bases: TGTGCCAGTAGTATTGGAGCGGGGACCTACGAGCAGTACTTC.

The gene calls are TRBV9 and TRBJ1-1; no firm D call. The germline V gene encodes CDR1 SGDLS and CDR2 YYNGEE. Trimming pared 4 bases from V and 1 base from J, leaving 8 bases between. The CDR3 totals 13 residues. CDR3 sequence: CASSYIQNTEAFF. CDR3 coding DNA: TGTGCCAGCAGCTATATACAGAACACTGAAGCTTTCTTT. Based on the CDR3 plus reference TRBV9 and TRBJ1-1, the full variable domain is DSGVTQTPKHLITATGQRVTLRCSPRSGDLSVYWYQQSLDQGLQFLIQYYNGEERAKGNILERFSAQQFPDLHSELNLSSLELGDSALYFCASSYIQNTEAFFGQGTRLTVV.

The chain recombines TRBV27 with TRBJ2-3, with TRBD1 identical over 9 bases. This CDR3 region has 14 residues. Trimming at V came to 5 bases and at J to 0 bases, leaving 0 bases not matched to a gene. Germline V CDR1 and CDR2: MNHEY, SMNVEV (reference sequence). In DNA, the CDR3 is TGTGCCAGCAGTGGGACAGGGAGCACAGATACGCAGTATTTT. It is translated as CASSGTGSTDTQYF.

The chain employs TRBV28 and TRBJ1-2; 7 bases are shared with TRBD1. This CDR3 is 13 amino acids long. Germline V gene sequence: CDR1 MDHEN, CDR2 SYDVKM. Trimming cost V 7 bases and J 0 bases; bases outside gene matches: 2. The CDR3 spells CASIRGPNYGYTF. In DNA form, the CDR3 reads TGTGCCAGCATAAGGGGGCCTAACTATGGCTACACCTTC.

This clone appeared once. V is TRBV6-5 and J is TRBJ1-5; 8 bases agree with TRBD1. The length of the CDR3 is 14 residues. Germline CDR1 and CDR2: MNHEY and SVGAGI. V gave up 8 bases and J gave up 2 bases; unmatched junction bases: 5. Here the CDR3 reads CASRQGFGNQPQHF. In DNA, the CDR3 is TGTGCCAGCCGACAGGGGTTCGGCAATCAGCCCCAGCATTTT.

V and J are TRBV19 and TRBJ2-1; 7 bases are shared with TRBD2. The CDR3 consists of 17 residues. CDR1 and CDR2 (germline): LNHDA, SQIVND (reference sequence). J lost 0 bases, V lost 2 bases, and 7 bases had no gene match. The CDR3 sequence: CASSINWGGSSYNEQFF. DNA for the CDR3: TGTGCCAGTAGTATAAATTGGGGCGGGAGCTCCTACAATGAGCAGTTCTTC.

The genes are TRBV13 and TRBJ1-2; D possibly corresponds to TRBD1 (6 bases). The V end lost 8 bases, the J end lost 1 base, and 20 bases lay between the germline ends. Germline CDR1 is PRHDT and CDR2 is FYEKMQ (reference sequence). The CDR3 length is 16 residues. CDR3 sequence (DNA): TGTGCCAGCTCCAATACCGGGACATCATATAACTATGGCTACACCTTC. Translating gives CASSNTGTSYNYGYTF.

The gene calls are TRBV9 and TRBJ1-3; 12 positions agree with TRBD1. Germline loops: CDR1 SGDLS, CDR2 YYNGEE. V lost 3 bases, J lost 3 bases, and 4 bases stayed unmatched. This CDR3 spans 16 amino acids. The CDR3 protein is CASSEGTGGYGNTIYF. The CDR3 DNA sequence: TGTGCCAGCAGCGAGGGGACAGGGGGCTATGGAAACACCATATATTTT.

The chain employs TRBV4-1 and TRBJ2-7; TRBD1 agrees at 9 bases. The CDR3 is 15 residues long. Germline V CDR1 and CDR2: MGHRA, YSYEKL. J was trimmed by 5 bases and V by 4 bases; bases with no gene match: 9. The CDR3 DNA follows: TGCGCCAGCAGCCGGCAGCAAACAGGGGGCGACGAGCAGTACTTC. Translating gives CASSRQQTGGDEQYF.

This chain links TRBV30 with TRBJ1-2; 7 nucleotides align to TRBD1. The V gene's germline CDR1 is GTSNPN and CDR2 SVGIG (reference sequence). The CDR3 contains 13 residues. J lost 4 bases, V lost 5 bases, and 7 bases had no gene match. The CDR3 protein is CAWVTGWGYGYTF. The CDR3 nucleotides are TGTGCCTGGGTGACAGGGTGGGGCTATGGCTACACCTTC.

This chain links TRBV6-1 with TRBJ2-1; 14 bases agree with TRBD2. CDR3 length equals 16 residues. Trimming took 4 bases from V and 8 from J; bases not matched to a gene: 7. Germline CDR1 and CDR2: MNHNS and SASEGT. DNA of the CDR3: TGTGCCAGCAGTGGAACGACTAGCGGGAGGGAGGATGAGCAGTTCTTC. It specifies CASSGTTSGREDEQFF.

V usage is TRBV6-6 and J usage is TRBJ1-2; 12 nucleotides match TRBD1. The CDR3 loop spans 16 amino acids. Germline V gene data show CDR1 as MNHNY and CDR2 as SVGAGI (reference sequence). V was clipped by 6 bases and J by 7 bases; unmatched bases: 12. CDR3 amino acids: CASSRDRGRSGGGYTF. DNA for the CDR3: TGTGCCAGCAGCAGGGACAGGGGGCGCAGCGGGGGTGGCTACACCTTC.